The 10 T cell receptor beta chains given below trace back to one sample, sequenced in a study of regulatory T cells in long-lasting Graves disease. To make TCR beta libraries, researchers used iRepertoire HTBI primers and Arm-PCR of CDR3 regions. TCRdb re-called the multiplex PCR reads through MiXCR, storing one row per CDR3 protein. The sample lists 200,000 to 250,000 distinct CDR3 sequences, approximately 19% occurring once. The time point: newly diagnosed GD, antithyroid drugs for less than 3 months. RNA isolated from PBMCs was used to make the TCR library. The sample was also reused in another study, on T cells in Graves' hyperthyroidism and ophthalmopathy.

The sequences come from peripheral blood mononuclear cells (PBMCs), collected at new diagnosis, from a patient treated with antithyroid drugs. The receptors here all came from a woman aged 30 to 39 with Graves disease.

This clonotype was counted at least ten times. The chain is built from TRBV6-5 and TRBJ1-2; 7 nucleotides agree with TRBD1. CDR3 length: 12 amino acids. Germline lookup yields CDR1 MNHEY and CDR2 SVGAGI. V was pared by 4 bases and J by 14 bases, with 10 bases of the junction left unmatched. The CDR3, as DNA: TGTGCCAGCAGTTCTCGGACAGGCTCTGAAACCTTC. This gives the protein CASSSRTGSETF.

This clonotype was counted at least ten times. This sequence joins TRBV28 and TRBJ2-3, with 7 bases fitting TRBD1. With V trimmed by 1 base and J by 5 bases, 6 bases remained unmatched. In germline, CDR1 is MDHEN, CDR2 SYDVKM. The CDR3 sequence is 15 residues long. CDR3 sequence: CASSLSGQAKDTQYF. In nucleotides, the CDR3 is TGTGCCAGCAGTTTATCAGGACAGGCAAAAGATACGCAGTATTTT.

This clonotype was detected ten times or more. This rearrangement joins TRBV6-2 or TRBV6-3 to TRBJ2-3; 10 bases agree with TRBD2. The ends lost 5 bases at V and 1 base at J; junction bases unmatched: 9. The CDR3 spans 17 residues. Germline CDR1 and CDR2: MNHEY and SVGEGT. The CDR3 DNA follows: TGTGCCAGCAGTCCCGGGACTAGCGCCGTAGGCACAGATACGCAGTATTTT. It yields the protein CASSPGTSAVGTDTQYF.

The rearrangement links TRBV7-8 to TRBJ2-6, with a tentative D call TRBD1 (6 bases). Trimming took off 5 bases at V and 1 base at J, with 15 bases between the two ends. Germline V gene data show CDR1 as SGHVS and CDR2 as FQNEAQ. The CDR3 is 17 amino acids. CDR3 nucleotide sequence: TGTGCCAGCAGCATCCTACAGGGTTCATCTGGGGCCAACGTCCTGACTTTC. Its protein product is CASSILQGSSGANVLTF.

This clonotype was seen just once. The chain combines TRBV9 with TRBJ2-7; D perhaps matches TRBD2 (6 bases). Germline lookup yields CDR1 SGDLS and CDR2 YYNGEE. The CDR3 runs 13 residues. The V and J ends lost 1 base and 6 bases respectively, with 11 bases between them. In nucleotides, the CDR3 is TGTGCCAGCAGCGTATTTACGGAGGGCGAGCAGTACTTC. It is translated as CASSVFTEGEQYF.

This clonotype was seen many times. The V and J genes are TRBV6-1 and TRBJ1-1; 7 bases line up with TRBD1. V shed 8 bases, J shed 2 bases, and the junction held 5 bases outside the gene matches. The CDR3 totals 13 residues. Germline CDR1 and CDR2: MNHNS and SASEGT. CDR3 loop: CASPRGINTEAFF. CDR3 in DNA: TGTGCCAGCCCCAGGGGGATCAACACTGAAGCTTTCTTT.

As regards this clonotype: A far larger clone is a single base away, which makes a read error likely. The chain has TRBV9 and TRBJ2-1; D unclear. CDR3 length equals 11 residues. Trimming stripped 4 bases from V and 10 bases from J, with 9 bases between. Looked up from germline, CDR1 is SGDLS and CDR2 is YYNGEE. CDR3 nucleotides: TGTGCCAGCAGCCCCTCCTACGAGCAGTTCTTC. It encodes CASSPSYEQFF.

This clonotype was observed at least ten times. The chain carries TRBV6-2 or TRBV6-3 and TRBJ2-7; maybe TRBD1 (6 bases). There are 12 residues in the CDR3. V was trimmed by 6 bases and J by 5 bases, leaving 11 bases between them. Germline lookup yields CDR1 MNHEY and CDR2 SVGEGT. The CDR3 loop reads CASSHHRDEQYF. As DNA, the CDR3 is TGTGCCAGCAGCCACCACAGGGACGAGCAGTACTTC.

On this clonotype itself: This likely stems from a read error, as it lies one base from a far larger clone. This chain links TRBV28 with TRBJ2-5, with TRBD2 matching 9 bases. The J call is uncertain, as TRBJ2-1 better fits the DNA end. This CDR3 is built from 13 residues. Germline CDR1 and CDR2: MDHEN and SYDVKM. The CDR3 loop is CASPAGGRNEQFF. The DNA of the CDR3 is TGTGCCAGCCCGGCGGGAGGGCGGAATGAGCAGTTCTTC.

This chain joins TRBV7-6 and TRBJ1-6; a weak D match, TRBD1 (5 bases). V lost 1 base, J lost 10 bases, and 11 bases lay in between. Germline V gene data show CDR1 as SGHVS and CDR2 as FNYEAQ. This CDR3 region has 14 residues. In DNA, the CDR3 is TGTGCCAGCAGCTTAGGAGGGGAAGGATCACCCCTCCACTTT. It codes for CASSLGGEGSPLHF.